This TCR beta chain was recovered during a study of blood T cell repertoires in COVID-19 (dated by TCRdb to 2019 to 2021). Broadly, across the study: Samples covering the acute and convalescent phases of COVID-19 were provided by collaborators in the United States, Italy and Spain. The material from the prospective study consisted of cDNA or gDNA derived from T cells, B-cell-depleted T cells, or PBMCs. Deeply sampled blood TCRbeta repertoires from subjects exposed to, actively infected with, or recovered from COVID-19 were included in the dataset. A freely available public database, intended as a resource for researchers studying the immune response to SARS-CoV-2, is where the repertoires were released. The samples were drawn from two sources: the first 160 participants of the ongoing ImmuneRACE study, and 1,254 subjects contributed by 6 global collaborators. A de-identified subject ID, COVID-19 status, age in years and sex were almost always included in the sample metadata. Where available, HLA class I and class II types were obtained from metadata supplied by the sample provider rather than from assay-based typing.

The CDR3 sequence holds 14 residues, the cysteine and phenylalanine included. Only the CDR3 DNA stays, 42 bases, in frame from base 1. V drops 0 bases and J drops 4 bases, leaving 7 bases in between. Via the germline V gene, CDR1 is MNHEY and CDR2 SVGAGI. Results the study describes overall, beyond this receptor: The amount of clinical and demographic metadata varied by source and participant and was provided uncurated.

TCRbeta CDR3 regions were amplified from genomic DNA using the immunoSEQ Assay, a bias-controlled multiplex PCR. In the original analysis: The number of nucleated cells in each sample was estimated by amplification of reference gene primers within the assay. Sequence reads were collapsed and filtered to measure the absolute abundance of every unique TCRbeta CDR3 rearrangement. For each sample, productive Simpson clonality was calculated as the square root of Simpson's diversity index across productive rearrangements. Here the immuneACCESS table is served through TCRdb, limited to in-frame sequences with V and J called. Missing clones are a known gap in these copies; in checked studies unresolved V genes cover under half, and the rest lacks a known reason. V and J calls and clone size are copied from that table; D and trimming were computed from the DNA. This sample comprises 220,000 or so clones, 80% to 85% of them detected only once. The ten largest make up 3% to 3.5% of the sample.

A second Seattle source provided samples from volunteer blood donors who had recovered from COVID-19. Collaborating institutions collected whole blood in K2EDTA tubes following their own protocols. For TCRbeta analysis, collaborator samples were shipped as frozen whole blood, as isolated PBMCs, or as DNA extracted from either sample type. This clone was seen once. Its recognized antigen is unknown. Base qualities are not recorded, but no much larger clone differs from it by a single base. The V and J segments used are TRBV6-5 and TRBJ2-1; no D gene call is confident. This receptor was taken from a woman in her twenties or thirties who had recovered from COVID-19. The sequenced sample was peripheral blood. CDR3 reads: CASSYSRVYNEQFF. The nucleotides read TGTGCCAGCAGTTACTCGAGAGTTTACAATGAGCAGTTCTTC.